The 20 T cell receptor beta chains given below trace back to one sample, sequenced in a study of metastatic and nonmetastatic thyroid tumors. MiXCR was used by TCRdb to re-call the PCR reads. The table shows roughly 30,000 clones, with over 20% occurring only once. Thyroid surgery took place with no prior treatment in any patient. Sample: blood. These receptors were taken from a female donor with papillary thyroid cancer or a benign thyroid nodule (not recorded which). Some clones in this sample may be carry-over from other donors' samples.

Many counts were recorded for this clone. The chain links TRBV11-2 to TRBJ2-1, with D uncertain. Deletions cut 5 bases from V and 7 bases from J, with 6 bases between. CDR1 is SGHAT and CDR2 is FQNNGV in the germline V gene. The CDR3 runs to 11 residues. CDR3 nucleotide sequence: TGTGCCAGCAGCCTCGGGAATGAGCAGTTCTTC. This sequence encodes CASSLGNEQFF.

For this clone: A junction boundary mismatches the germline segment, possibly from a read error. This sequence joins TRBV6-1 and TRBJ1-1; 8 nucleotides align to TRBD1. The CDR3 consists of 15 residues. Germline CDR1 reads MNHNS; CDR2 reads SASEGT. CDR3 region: CASSDKQGEGAEAFF. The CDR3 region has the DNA TGTGCCAGCAGTGATAAACAGGGGGAAGGGGCTGAGGCTTTCTTT.

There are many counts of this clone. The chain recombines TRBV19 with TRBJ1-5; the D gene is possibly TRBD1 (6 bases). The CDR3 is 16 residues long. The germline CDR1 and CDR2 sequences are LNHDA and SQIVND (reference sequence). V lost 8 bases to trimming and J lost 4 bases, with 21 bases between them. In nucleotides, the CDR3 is TGTGCCAGTGCCCTGGGGGGGGGGCCTTCTAATCAGCCCCAGCATTTT. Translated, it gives CASALGGGPSNQPQHF.

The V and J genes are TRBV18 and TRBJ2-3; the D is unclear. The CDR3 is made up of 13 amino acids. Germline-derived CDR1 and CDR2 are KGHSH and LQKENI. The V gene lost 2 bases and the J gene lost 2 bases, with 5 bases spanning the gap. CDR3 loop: CASSPRDTDTQYF. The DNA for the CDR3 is TGTGCCAGCTCACCAAGGGACACAGATACGCAGTATTTT.

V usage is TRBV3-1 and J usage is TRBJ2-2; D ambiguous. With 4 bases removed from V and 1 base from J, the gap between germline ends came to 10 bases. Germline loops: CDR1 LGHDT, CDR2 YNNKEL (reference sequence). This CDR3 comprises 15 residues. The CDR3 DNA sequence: TGTGCCAGCAGCCGCAGGCAGGTGAACACCGGGGAGCTGTTTTTT. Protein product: CASSRRQVNTGELFF.

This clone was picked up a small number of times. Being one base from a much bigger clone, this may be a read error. This CDR3 is CASRPAVDYNEQFF. As DNA, the CDR3 is TGTGCCAGCCGCCCAGCGGTTGACTACAATGAGCAGTTCTTC. This chain uses TRBV18 with TRBJ2-1, with D possibly matching TRBD2 (5 bases). V was cut by 8 bases and J by 3 bases, with 14 bases left in between. The CDR3 is 14 residues long. CDR1 is KGHSH and CDR2 is LQKENI in the germline V gene. Filled out from reference TRBV18 and TRBJ2-1, the complete variable domain reads NAGVMQNPRHLVRRRGQEARLRCSPMKGHSHVYWYRQLPEEGLKFMVYLQKENIIDESGMPKERFSAEFPKEGPSILRIQQVVRGDSAAYFCASRPAVDYNEQFFGPGTRLTVL.

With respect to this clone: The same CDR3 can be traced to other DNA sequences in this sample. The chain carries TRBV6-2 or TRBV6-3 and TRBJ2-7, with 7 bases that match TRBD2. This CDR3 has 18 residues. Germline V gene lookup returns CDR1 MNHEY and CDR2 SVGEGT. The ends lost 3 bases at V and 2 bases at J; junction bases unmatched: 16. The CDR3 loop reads CASSYSPANAGRAYEQYF. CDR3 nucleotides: TGTGCCAGCAGTTATTCTCCCGCCAATGCGGGGAGGGCCTACGAGCAGTACTTC.

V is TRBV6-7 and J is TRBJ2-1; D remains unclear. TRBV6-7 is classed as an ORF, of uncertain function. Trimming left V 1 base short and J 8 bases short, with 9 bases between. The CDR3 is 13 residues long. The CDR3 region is CASSYFPVDEQFF. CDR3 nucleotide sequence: TGTGCCAGCAGTTACTTTCCTGTGGATGAGCAGTTCTTC.

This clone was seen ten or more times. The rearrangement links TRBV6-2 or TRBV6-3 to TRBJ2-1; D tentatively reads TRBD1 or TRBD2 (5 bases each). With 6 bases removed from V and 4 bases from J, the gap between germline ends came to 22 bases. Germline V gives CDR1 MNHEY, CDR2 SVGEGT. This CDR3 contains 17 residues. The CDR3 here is CASSHQARGTFYNEQFF. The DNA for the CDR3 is TGTGCCAGCAGCCACCAGGCGAGAGGGACCTTTTACAATGAGCAGTTCTTC.

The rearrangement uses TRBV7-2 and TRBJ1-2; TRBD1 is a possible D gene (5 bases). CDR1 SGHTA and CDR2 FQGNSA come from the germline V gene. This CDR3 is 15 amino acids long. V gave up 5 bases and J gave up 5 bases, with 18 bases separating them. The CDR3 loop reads CASSTAGPVGYGYTF. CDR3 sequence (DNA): TGTGCCAGCAGCACCGCAGGGCCGGTGGGATATGGCTACACCTTC.

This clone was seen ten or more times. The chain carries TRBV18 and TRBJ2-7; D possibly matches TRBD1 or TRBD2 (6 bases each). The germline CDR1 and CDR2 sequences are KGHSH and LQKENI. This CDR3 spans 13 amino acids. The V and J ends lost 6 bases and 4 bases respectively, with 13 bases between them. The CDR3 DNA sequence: TGTGCCAGCTCTCTCGGGGGACAATACGAGCAGTACTTC. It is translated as CASSLGGQYEQYF.

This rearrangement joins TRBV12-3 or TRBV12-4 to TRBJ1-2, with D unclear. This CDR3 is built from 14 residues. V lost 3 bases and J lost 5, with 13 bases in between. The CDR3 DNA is TGTGCCAGCAGTTTCGGGAGGGCGGGGTATGGCTACACCTTC. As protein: CASSFGRAGYGYTF.

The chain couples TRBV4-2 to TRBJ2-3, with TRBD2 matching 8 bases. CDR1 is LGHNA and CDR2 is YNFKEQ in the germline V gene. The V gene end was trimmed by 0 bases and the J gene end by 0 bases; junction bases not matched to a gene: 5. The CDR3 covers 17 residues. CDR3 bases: TGTGCCAGCAGCCAAGATATGACTAGCGTTAGCACAGATACGCAGTATTTT. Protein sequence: CASSQDMTSVSTDTQYF.

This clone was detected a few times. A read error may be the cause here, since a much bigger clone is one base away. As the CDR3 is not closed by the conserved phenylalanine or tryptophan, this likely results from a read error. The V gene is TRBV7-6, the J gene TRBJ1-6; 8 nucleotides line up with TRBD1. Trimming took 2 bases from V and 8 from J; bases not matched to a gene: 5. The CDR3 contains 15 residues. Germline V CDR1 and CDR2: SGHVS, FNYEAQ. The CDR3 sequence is CASSLITGGDSPLHS. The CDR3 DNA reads TGTGCCAGCAGCTTAATAACAGGGGGAGATTCACCCCTCCACTCT.

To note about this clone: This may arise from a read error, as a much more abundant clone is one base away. The chain's CDR3 is CASRPTWTSVYNEQFF. DNA for the CDR3: TGTGCTAGCAGACCGACGTGGACTAGCGTATACAATGAGCAGTTCTTC. The chain links TRBV11-2 to TRBJ2-1, with 9 bases aligning to TRBD2. Germline CDR1 SGHAT, CDR2 FQNNGV. The CDR3 extends over 16 amino acids.

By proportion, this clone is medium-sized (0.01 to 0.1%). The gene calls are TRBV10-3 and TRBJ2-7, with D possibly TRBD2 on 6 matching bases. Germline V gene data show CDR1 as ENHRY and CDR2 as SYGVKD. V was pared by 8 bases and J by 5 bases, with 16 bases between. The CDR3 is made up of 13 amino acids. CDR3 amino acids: CAISARGDDEQYF. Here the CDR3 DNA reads TGTGCCATCTCCGCGCGGGGAGACGACGAGCAGTACTTC.

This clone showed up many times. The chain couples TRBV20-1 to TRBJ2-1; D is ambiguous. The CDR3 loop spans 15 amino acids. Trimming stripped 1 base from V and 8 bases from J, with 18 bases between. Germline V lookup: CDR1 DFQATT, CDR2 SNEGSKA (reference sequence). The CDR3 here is CSARVPGPQTHEQFF. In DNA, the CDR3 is TGCAGTGCTAGAGTCCCCGGGCCCCAGACCCATGAGCAGTTCTTC.

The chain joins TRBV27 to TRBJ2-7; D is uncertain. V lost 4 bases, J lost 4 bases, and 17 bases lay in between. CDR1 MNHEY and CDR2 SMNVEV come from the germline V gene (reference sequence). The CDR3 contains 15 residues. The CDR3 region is CASSSFGTNRYEQYF. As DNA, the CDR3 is TGTGCCAGCAGTTCCTTCGGCACCAACCGGTACGAGCAGTACTTC.

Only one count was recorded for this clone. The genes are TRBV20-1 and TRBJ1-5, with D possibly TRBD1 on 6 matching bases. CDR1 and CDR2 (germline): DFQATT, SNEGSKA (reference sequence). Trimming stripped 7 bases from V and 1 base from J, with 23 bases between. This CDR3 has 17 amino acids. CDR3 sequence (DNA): TGCAGTGAGTCCAGGACAGTGTCCCCTGGGAGCAATCAGCCCCAGCATTTT. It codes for CSESRTVSPGSNQPQHF.

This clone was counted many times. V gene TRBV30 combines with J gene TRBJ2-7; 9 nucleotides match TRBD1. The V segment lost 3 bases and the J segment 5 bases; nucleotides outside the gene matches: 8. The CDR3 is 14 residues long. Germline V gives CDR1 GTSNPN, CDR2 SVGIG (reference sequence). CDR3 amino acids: CAWRGRDRGDEQYF. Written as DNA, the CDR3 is TGTGCCTGGAGGGGGCGAGACAGGGGGGACGAGCAGTACTTC.